This section outlines one TCR beta chain sequence together with its context. This clone appeared once. The antigen this receptor binds is unknown. Base qualities were left out, and no much larger clone turns up one base away. The data originate from a study of blood T cell repertoires in COVID-19 (dated by TCRdb to the early 2020s). Notes on the research overall: Samples from collaborators originated in the United States, Italy and Spain and spanned both the acute and convalescent phases of COVID-19. The prospective study material was composed of cDNA or gDNA derived from T cells, B-cell-depleted T cells, or PBMCs. Subjects who had been exposed to COVID-19, were actively infected with it, or had recovered from it provided the deeply sampled blood TCRbeta repertoires that made up the dataset. The repertoires were made available in a free public database intended to serve as a resource for research on the immune response to SARS-CoV-2. Samples came from the ongoing ImmuneRACE study (first 160 participants) plus 1,254 subjects from 6 global collaborators. The sample metadata nearly always contained a de-identified subject ID, COVID-19 status, age in years and sex. Where HLA class I and class II types were available, the types were taken from metadata supplied by the sample provider, not from assay-based typing. The full study reports these points: How much clinical and demographic metadata was included differed by source and by participant, and the metadata was provided uncurated.

Whole blood was collected in K2EDTA tubes by collaborating institutions according to the institutions' own protocols. For TCRbeta analysis, collaborator samples were shipped as frozen whole blood, as isolated PBMCs, or as DNA extracted from either sample type. Germline trimming: 2 bases from V, 6 bases from J; junction bases outside gene matches: 5. The CDR3 has 14 amino acids, counting the end cysteine and phenylalanine. The kept DNA is CDR3 alone, 42 bases in frame from the first base. CDR1 and CDR2 (SEHNR, FQNEAQ) derive from the germline V gene (reference sequence). TCRbeta CDR3 regions were amplified from genomic DNA by means of the immunoSEQ Assay, a bias-controlled multiplex PCR. From the authors' description of their analysis: Nucleated cell counts per sample were estimated from amplification of reference gene primers within the assay. To quantify the absolute abundance of each unique TCRbeta CDR3 rearrangement, sequence reads were collapsed and filtered. For each sample, productive Simpson clonality was calculated as the square root of Simpson's diversity index across productive rearrangements. What TCRdb holds here is the immuneACCESS table cut down to in-frame rearrangements. Part of the clones is not present; checked against another copy, under half of the missing clones reflect an unresolved V gene, and the others are unexplained. V, J and clone size were drawn from that table, and D and trimming were deduced from the DNA. The sample has around 200,000 clones on record, under 90% of them singletons. Clones ranked in the top ten supply 15% to 20% of the sample.

The source of this sequence is an elderly woman with active or convalescent COVID-19. The chain is made from TRBV7-9 and TRBJ1-1, with TRBD1 matching 8 junction bases. Material: peripheral blood. The CDR3 has the sequence CASSLKTGVAEAFF. The DNA reads as follows: TGTGCCAGCAGCTTAAAGACAGGGGTGGCTGAAGCTTTCTTT. The full variable domain, completed from the reference TRBV7-9 and TRBJ1-1 proteins outside the CDR3, reads DTGVSQNPRHKITKRGQNVTFRCDPISEHNRLYWYRQTLGQGPEFLTYFQNEAQLEKSRLLSDRFSAERPKGSFSTLEIQRTEQGDSAMYLCASSLKTGVAEAFFGQGTRLTVV.